The 2 T cell receptor beta chains below come from one sample, sequenced in a study of PD-1 blockade in classical Hodgkin lymphoma. The time point denotes: cycle 4 day 1 (C4D1), after five to seven weeks of nivolumab. Every patient relapsed after autologous stem cell transplantation, and brentuximab vedotin exposure varied. Measured with immunoSEQ multiplex PCR; TCRdb has only the in-frame clones, and not every one. The table lists 43,000 or so clones, roughly 78% of them singletons, with 30% to 45% in the top ten. Here the sequenced sample was peripheral blood mononuclear cells (PBMCs), taken before the fourth cycle of nivolumab. These receptors were taken from a human donor with classical Hodgkin lymphoma.

The V gene is TRBV5-4, the J gene TRBJ2-3; 7 nucleotides align to TRBD1. This CDR3 is 18 amino acids long. The V gene's germline CDR1 is SGHNT and CDR2 YYREEE (reference sequence). With 1 base clipped from V and 4 bases from J, the junction kept 15 bases outside the gene matches. This chain's CDR3 is CASSLWGLAGTGADTQYF. The DNA of the CDR3 is TGTGCCAGCAGCTTGTGGGGGCTAGCAGGAACAGGGGCAGATACGCAGTATTTT. The complete variable domain, with remaining parts taken from reference TRBV5-4 and TRBJ2-3, reads ETGVTQSPTHLIKTRGQQVTLRCSSQSGHNTVSWYQQALGQGPQFIFQYYREEENGRGNFPPRFSGLQFPNYSSELNVNALELDDSALYLCASSLWGLAGTGADTQYFGPGTRLTVL.

This chain connects TRBV7-9 to TRBJ1-5; no reliable D call. Germline CDR1 is SEHNR and CDR2 is FQNEAQ (reference sequence). CDR3 length: 14 amino acids. The ends were cut back, 5 bases at V and 6 bases at J, with 14 bases in the middle. The DNA for the CDR3 is TGTGCCAGCAGCGTTGGGAATTTAGGTCAGCCCCAGCATTTT. Protein product: CASSVGNLGQPQHF.